This TCR beta chain was retrieved from a study of shared clonotypes between healthy human individuals. CD4+ cells underwent separation, giving CD45RA+ naive and CD45RA-negative memory subsets. The germline CDR1 and CDR2 sequences are SGHTA and FQGNSA. The CDR3 length is 15 residues. Trimming at V came to 2 bases and at J to 8 bases, leaving 6 bases not matched to a gene. As handled by the study authors: ImmunoSEQ supplied junction-only sequences lacking quality scores, so filtering was different. Libraries were prepared by immunoSEQ multiplex PCR; TCRdb keeps only in-frame clonotypes and omits some of them. The D gene and trimming were derived from the DNA, and the V and J assignments and clone size from that table. The table lists about 2.3 million clones, roughly 92% of them singletons, with 0.3% to 0.45% in the top ten. Comments on this clone: Its antigen is undetermined.

Findings and limits, study-wide: Relative to memory subsets, naive subsets generally showed larger estimated richness. Among a handful of donors, about 5% of naive CD4 clonotypes were found in common.

The sequencing sample was made of naive CD4+ T cells from PBMCs. Subset given: CD45RA+ positively selected. The V and J genes are TRBV7-2 and TRBJ2-1, with 10 bases matching TRBD1. The TCR sequence derives from a man between 18 and 29 years old in good health. Some clones in this sample may be carry-over from other donors' samples. The CDR3 protein is CASSLLTGGIYEQFF. CDR3 DNA: TGTGCCAGCAGCTTATTGACAGGGGGCATCTATGAGCAGTTCTTC.